These 17 T cell receptor beta chains originate from one sample sequenced in a study of blood T cell repertoires in COVID-19. Assay used: immunoSEQ multiplex PCR; TCRdb lists only in-frame clones, some missing. This sample yields around 59,000 clones, of which 65% to 80% are seen a single time; more than 9.5% belongs to the top ten. Sequences were obtained from peripheral blood. The receptors derive from a human donor in a cohort sampled during active COVID-19.

V and J are TRBV11-2 and TRBJ2-5; 7 bases match TRBD2. The CDR3 length is 18 residues. J lost 1 base, V lost 6 bases, and 17 bases had no gene match. CDR1 and CDR2 from the germline V gene are SGHAT and FQNNGV. CDR3 bases: TGTGCCAGCAGGGAGACCTTGTTTGCTAGCGGAGCCCAAGAGACCCAGTACTTC. It yields the protein CASRETLFASGAQETQYF.

The rearrangement joins TRBV27 to TRBJ2-7, with 14 nucleotides matching TRBD2. J gave up 0 bases and V 5 bases, and 3 bases lay outside the gene matches. Germline values: CDR1 MNHEY, CDR2 SMNVEV (reference sequence). The CDR3 spans 16 residues. The CDR3 reads CASSPGTSGSSYEQYF. The CDR3 DNA is TGTGCCAGCAGTCCAGGGACTAGCGGGAGCTCCTACGAGCAGTACTTC.

This clone was picked up a small number of times. The chain links TRBV15 to TRBJ1-5; weak D call: TRBD1 (5 bases). CDR3 length equals 13 residues. Trimming left V 5 bases short and J 7 bases short, with 12 bases between. CDR1 LNHNV and CDR2 YYDKDF come from the germline V gene (reference sequence). CDR3 bases: TGTGCCACCAGCGGTGGGGGGGAGCAGCCCCAGCATTTT. Residues: CATSGGGEQPQHF.

The CDR3 nucleotides are TGTGCCAGCAGCTTGGTACAGGGCGACTATGGCTACACCTTC. Its protein is CASSLVQGDYGYTF. The chain has TRBV5-4 and TRBJ1-2, with D maybe TRBD1 (6 bases). The V end lost 0 bases, the J end lost 3 bases, and 9 bases lay between the germline ends. The CDR3 covers 14 residues. Germline lookup yields CDR1 SGHNT and CDR2 YYREEE (reference sequence).

The chain carries TRBV18 and TRBJ2-2, with D maybe TRBD1 (6 bases). The germline V and J ends were trimmed by 6 bases and 0 bases, with 23 bases remaining between them. This CDR3 contains 19 residues. Germline CDR1 reads KGHSH; CDR2 reads LQKENI. The CDR3: CASSRRQVASYANTGELFF. The CDR3 DNA reads TGTGCCAGCTCGAGAAGACAGGTAGCATCATACGCGAACACCGGGGAGCTGTTTTTT.

The chain uses TRBV20-1 and TRBJ1-2; no definite D call. V was shortened by 6 bases and J by 7 bases, with 12 bases between the two germline ends. Per the germline V gene, CDR1 is DFQATT and CDR2 is SNEGSKA (reference sequence). There are 11 residues in the CDR3. The CDR3 sequence is CSATDGVGYTF. Written as DNA, the CDR3 is TGCAGTGCCACCGACGGGGTTGGCTACACCTTC.

This chain connects TRBV30 to TRBJ2-5; the D gene is possibly TRBD1 (6 bases). The CDR3 is 13 residues long. The V end was cut by 1 base, the J end by 5 bases, with 11 bases between. Germline V gives CDR1 GTSNPN, CDR2 SVGIG (reference sequence). The CDR3 here is CAWSGGRRETQYF. CDR3 sequence (DNA): TGTGCCTGGAGTGGGGGGCGGCGGGAGACCCAGTACTTC.

V gene TRBV5-1 combines with J gene TRBJ2-1; 9 bases map to TRBD2. CDR3 size: 15 residues. Germline values: CDR1 SGHRS, CDR2 YFSETQ. After removal of 2 bases from V and 7 bases from J, the junction contained 7 bases not matched to a gene. This CDR3 reads CASSFQAGGNNEQFF. CDR3 in DNA: TGCGCCAGCAGCTTTCAAGCGGGAGGCAATAATGAGCAGTTCTTC.

The V and J genes are TRBV10-3 and TRBJ2-7; 9 bases align to TRBD1. The length of the CDR3 is 15 residues. The V and J ends lost 2 bases and 3 bases, in that order; junction bases with no gene match: 5. Germline values: CDR1 ENHRY, CDR2 SYGVKD. CDR3 sequence: CAISETGQGYYEQYF. The CDR3 DNA follows: TGTGCCATCAGTGAGACGGGACAGGGCTACTACGAGCAGTACTTC.

This clone occurred once. CDR3 protein: CATGQVGGNEQFF. The CDR3 bases are TGTGCCACCGGACAGGTTGGGGGCAATGAGCAGTTCTTC. This chain links TRBV6-6 with TRBJ2-1; TRBD1 matches at 7 bases. The CDR3 contains 13 residues. In germline, CDR1 is MNHNY, CDR2 SVGAGI (reference sequence). The V and J ends lost 10 bases and 6 bases, in that order; junction bases with no gene match: 9.

The chain couples TRBV7-8 to TRBJ2-1, with TRBD2 matching over 10 bases. From germline, CDR1 is SGHVS and CDR2 FQNEAQ. CDR3 size: 17 residues. After removal of 3 bases from V and 2 bases from J, the junction contained 7 bases not matched to a gene. The CDR3 DNA sequence: TGTGCCAGCAGCTTCCGACTAGCGGGTATCACCTACAATGAGCAGTTCTTC. It specifies CASSFRLAGITYNEQFF.

Only one count was recorded for this clone. The chain links TRBV3-1 (or the pseudogene TRBV3-2) to TRBJ1-5, with 12 bases aligning to TRBD1. In germline, CDR1 is LGHDT, CDR2 YNNKEL (reference sequence). Germline trimming cut 2 bases from V and 7 bases from J; bases unmatched to any gene: 6. The CDR3 has 16 residues. CDR3 sequence: CASSQSGTGGWQPQHF. Written as DNA, the CDR3 is TGTGCCAGCAGCCAATCCGGGACAGGGGGCTGGCAGCCCCAGCATTTT.

The chain employs TRBV5-1 and TRBJ2-2; TRBD1 matches at 7 bases. The CDR3 covers 16 residues. Germline loops: CDR1 SGHRS, CDR2 YFSETQ. V lost 4 bases to trimming and J lost 1 base; unmatched junction nucleotides: 7. The CDR3 sequence: CASSTMTGRNTGELFF. The CDR3 coding sequence is TGCGCCAGCAGCACTATGACAGGGAGGAACACCGGGGAGCTGTTTTTT.

V gene TRBV7-2 combines with J gene TRBJ1-1, with D unresolved. Trimming cost V 7 bases and J 7 bases, with 7 bases left between them. Germline V gives CDR1 SGHTA, CDR2 FQGNSA. The CDR3 length is 10 residues. CDR3 amino acids: CASNFYEAFF. The CDR3 region has the DNA TGTGCCAGCAACTTCTATGAAGCTTTCTTT.

The chain employs TRBV15 and TRBJ2-7; D unclear. This CDR3 has 14 amino acids. The germline V gene has CDR1 LNHNV and CDR2 YYDKDF (reference sequence). Trimming took 0 bases from V and 3 from J, leaving 9 bases between them. The CDR3 nucleotides read TGTGCCACCAGCAGAGATTTGGCAAGCTACGAGCAGTACTTC. This translates into CATSRDLASYEQYF.

This chain links TRBV5-1 with TRBJ2-5; 13 positions match TRBD2. The CDR3 extends over 16 amino acids. Germline V gene lookup returns CDR1 SGHRS and CDR2 YFSETQ. V lost 0 bases, J lost 3 bases, and 2 bases stayed unmatched. CDR3 sequence reads: CASSLGGTSGKETQYF. CDR3 bases: TGCGCCAGCAGCTTGGGCGGGACTAGCGGGAAAGAGACCCAGTACTTC.

This clone showed up just once. The CDR3 coding sequence is TGCGCCAGCAGTGATATCGGAGGGGGCGGCCCTGAAGCTTTCTTT. It specifies CASSDIGGGGPEAFF. The V and J genes are TRBV10-1 and TRBJ1-1, with 7 nucleotides matching TRBD1. This CDR3 spans 15 amino acids. Trimming removed 3 bases from V and 6 bases from J; junction bases left unmatched: 10. Germline lookup yields CDR1 WNHNN and CDR2 SYGVQD (reference sequence).